A single sample is the source of the 31 T cell receptor beta chains below, sequenced in a study of blood T cell repertoires in COVID-19. The table came from immunoSEQ multiplex PCR; TCRdb's copy has only in-frame clones and leaves some out. The sample lists around 94,000 clones; 91% were seen once. Sequencing input: peripheral blood. The receptors here all came from a man younger than 35 with acute or convalescent COVID-19.

This sequence joins TRBV18 and TRBJ2-1, with D perhaps matching TRBD2 (5 bases). CDR3 length: 15 residues. Looked up from germline, CDR1 is KGHSH and CDR2 is LQKENI. Trimming took off 2 bases at V and 3 bases at J, with 11 bases between the two ends. The CDR3 region has the DNA TGTGCCAGCTCACCAGAGGACGCGGGCTACAATGAGCAGTTCTTC. Its protein is CASSPEDAGYNEQFF.

The chain employs TRBV11-2 and TRBJ2-7; D perhaps matches TRBD1 (5 bases). The CDR3 extends over 15 amino acids. CDR1 is SGHAT, CDR2 FQNNGV, per germline. Trimming cost V 2 bases and J 5 bases, with 16 bases left between them. The CDR3 DNA reads as TGTGCCAGCAGCTTACTGGCAGGGCAATGGGACGAGCAGTACTTC. Its protein product is CASSLLAGQWDEQYF. Combining the CDR3 with reference TRBV11-2 and TRBJ2-7 gives the whole variable domain EAGVAQSPRYKIIEKRQSVAFWCNPISGHATLYWYQQILGQGPKLLIQFQNNGVVDDSQLPKDRFSAERLKGVDSTLKIQPAKLEDSAVYLCASSLLAGQWDEQYFGPGTRLTVT.

CDR3 sequence reads: CASRIIGGDTEAFF. The CDR3 DNA reads as TGTGCCAGCAGGATAATTGGGGGGGACACTGAAGCTTTCTTT. The rearrangement joins TRBV27 to TRBJ1-1; maybe TRBD1 (5 bases). Trimming left V 6 bases short and J 3 bases short, with 14 bases between. The germline V gene encodes CDR1 MNHEY and CDR2 SMNVEV (reference sequence). The CDR3 sequence is 14 residues long.

The rearrangement joins TRBV7-8 to TRBJ1-1; D might be TRBD1 (6 bases). This CDR3 comprises 14 residues. Germline V gives CDR1 SGHVS, CDR2 FQNEAQ. V shed 9 bases and J shed 9 bases, with 23 bases lying between them. CDR3 sequence: CASAKDSAGRQAFF. CDR3 nucleotide sequence: TGTGCCAGTGCTAAGGACAGCGCAGGTCGTCAAGCTTTCTTT.

This chain connects TRBV7-8 to TRBJ1-1; tentatively, D is TRBD1 (5 bases). V lost 2 bases, J lost 1 base, and 14 bases lay in between. CDR3 size: 16 residues. Germline-derived CDR1 and CDR2 are SGHVS and FQNEAQ. CDR3 loop: CASSLPPGGTNTEAFF. CDR3 in DNA: TGTGCCAGCAGCTTACCCCCGGGAGGGACGAACACTGAAGCTTTCTTT.

The chain combines TRBV6-5 with TRBJ1-1; TRBD1 aligns across 7 bases. This CDR3 region has 11 residues. Per the germline V gene, CDR1 is MNHEY and CDR2 is SVGAGI. J lost 7 bases, V lost 7 bases, and 3 bases had no gene match. This CDR3 reads CASKNRGEAFF. The CDR3 region has the DNA TGTGCCAGCAAGAACAGGGGTGAAGCTTTCTTT.

This rearrangement joins TRBV6-4 to TRBJ1-1; D is uncertain. The CDR3 length is 13 residues. The germline V and J ends were trimmed by 0 bases and 8 bases, with 10 bases remaining between them. The germline CDR1 and CDR2 sequences are MRHNA and SNTAGT. This CDR3 is CASSDSSAAEAFF. The CDR3 nucleotides are TGTGCCAGCAGTGACTCGAGCGCGGCAGAAGCTTTCTTT.

The V gene is TRBV5-1, the J gene TRBJ2-1, with D possibly matching TRBD1 (6 bases). Deletions cut 0 bases from V and 0 bases from J, with 10 bases between. From germline, CDR1 is SGHRS and CDR2 YFSETQ. This CDR3 is built from 16 residues. The CDR3 region has the DNA TGCGCCAGCAGCTTGGCAGGACAGAGCTCCTACAATGAGCAGTTCTTC. It codes for CASSLAGQSSYNEQFF.

This chain uses TRBV7-9 with TRBJ2-7; a weak D match, TRBD1 (5 bases). Trimming took off 5 bases at V and 3 bases at J, with 8 bases between the two ends. The CDR3 contains 12 residues. From germline, CDR1 is SEHNR and CDR2 FQNEAQ (reference sequence). This CDR3 reads CASSQGYYEQYF. As DNA, the CDR3 is TGTGCCAGCAGCCAGGGCTACTACGAGCAGTACTTC. The whole variable domain, filled in from reference TRBV7-9 and TRBJ2-7, reads DTGVSQNPRHKITKRGQNVTFRCDPISEHNRLYWYRQTLGQGPEFLTYFQNEAQLEKSRLLSDRFSAERPKGSFSTLEIQRTEQGDSAMYLCASSQGYYEQYFGPGTRLTVT.

The chain links TRBV12-3 or TRBV12-4 to TRBJ2-7, with 7 bases identical to TRBD1. Trimming removed 6 bases from V and 2 bases from J; junction bases left unmatched: 4. The CDR3 extends over 13 amino acids. The CDR3: CASSRQGAYEQYF. For the CDR3, the DNA is TGTGCCAGCAGCAGACAGGGCGCCTACGAGCAGTACTTC.

J is TRBJ1-2 and V is TRBV18, with TRBD1 identical over 9 bases. CDR3 size: 16 residues. Germline V gives CDR1 KGHSH, CDR2 LQKENI. Unmatched junction bases numbered 9, after V lost 2 bases and J lost 5 bases. This CDR3 reads CASSPTGGPFKYGYTF. Here the CDR3 DNA reads TGTGCCAGCTCACCAACAGGGGGCCCCTTTAAATATGGCTACACCTTC.

To note about this clone: At the DNA level, this CDR3 is encoded by other sequences in the same sample as well. This chain connects TRBV5-1 to TRBJ2-7, with D unclear. V dropped 1 base and J dropped 2 bases, with 10 bases sitting between them. This CDR3 is 14 amino acids long. From germline, CDR1 is SGHRS and CDR2 YFSETQ. The CDR3 sequence: CASSLIADTYEQYF. In nucleotides, the CDR3 is TGCGCCAGCAGCTTGATTGCAGATACCTACGAGCAGTACTTC. Full variable domain (remainder filled in from reference TRBV5-1 and TRBJ2-7): KAGVTQTPRYLIKTRGQQVTLSCSPISGHRSVSWYQQTPGQGLQFLFEYFSETQRNKGNFPGRFSGRQFSNSRSEMNVSTLELGDSALYLCASSLIADTYEQYFGPGTRLTVT.

The V gene is TRBV24-1, the J gene TRBJ1-5; 7 bases match TRBD1. V was pared by 4 bases and J by 0 bases, with 5 bases of the junction left unmatched. Germline V lookup: CDR1 KGHDR, CDR2 SFDVKD. The CDR3 contains 16 residues. CDR3 loop: CATSDWGTDSNQPQHF. The CDR3, as DNA: TGTGCCACCAGTGACTGGGGGACAGATAGCAATCAGCCCCAGCATTTT.

This chain uses TRBV5-4 with TRBJ2-1; TRBD1 is a possible D gene (5 bases). V was shortened by 3 bases and J by 4 bases, with 14 bases between the two germline ends. There are 15 residues in the CDR3. Germline CDR1 SGHNT, CDR2 YYREEE (reference sequence). CDR3 sequence reads: CASSSWAGPYNEQFF. The CDR3 DNA reads TGTGCCAGCAGCTCCTGGGCAGGGCCATACAATGAGCAGTTCTTC. The full variable domain, completed using reference TRBV5-4 and TRBJ2-1, is ETGVTQSPTHLIKTRGQQVTLRCSSQSGHNTVSWYQQALGQGPQFIFQYYREEENGRGNFPPRFSGLQFPNYSSELNVNALELDDSALYLCASSSWAGPYNEQFFGPGTRLTVL.

The chain is built from TRBV3-1 (or the pseudogene TRBV3-2) and TRBJ2-1; the match to TRBD2 covers 13 bases. V lost 5 bases, J lost 4 bases, and 11 bases stayed unmatched. Germline CDR1 LGHDT, CDR2 YNNKEL (reference sequence). The CDR3 length is 18 residues. In DNA, the CDR3 is TGTGCCAGCAGCACCCACGATCCGACTAGCGGGGGGTACAATGAGCAGTTCTTC. Its protein product is CASSTHDPTSGGYNEQFF.

The V gene is TRBV18, the J gene TRBJ2-7, with no clear D. Germline-derived CDR1 and CDR2 are KGHSH and LQKENI. The CDR3 totals 12 residues. Trimming stripped 2 bases from V and 10 bases from J, with 12 bases between. CDR3 sequence reads: CASSPGPQAQYF. The CDR3, as DNA: TGTGCCAGCTCACCAGGGCCCCAGGCCCAGTACTTC. Filled out from reference TRBV18 and TRBJ2-7, the complete variable domain reads NAGVMQNPRHLVRRRGQEARLRCSPMKGHSHVYWYRQLPEEGLKFMVYLQKENIIDESGMPKERFSAEFPKEGPSILRIQQVVRGDSAAYFCASSPGPQAQYFGPGTRLTVT.

The chain couples TRBV30 to TRBJ2-7; TRBD1 matches 7 bases. The germline gives CDR1 GTSNPN, CDR2 SVGIG (reference sequence). The junction had 13 bases not matched to a gene; V was cut back by 1 base and J by 7 bases. The CDR3 consists of 15 residues. This chain's CDR3 is CAWSGEKGAIREQYF. In DNA form, the CDR3 reads TGTGCCTGGAGTGGAGAAAAGGGGGCGATAAGGGAGCAGTACTTC.

V gene TRBV7-9 combines with J gene TRBJ2-5, with 15 bases lining up with TRBD2. The V gene's germline CDR1 is SEHNR and CDR2 FQNEAQ (reference sequence). Trimming at V came to 5 bases and at J to 0 bases, leaving 10 bases not matched to a gene. The CDR3 has 19 residues. The CDR3 sequence is CASSDGLAGGLGYQETQYF. The CDR3 region has the DNA TGTGCCAGCAGCGATGGACTAGCGGGAGGGCTTGGGTACCAAGAGACCCAGTACTTC.

The V gene is TRBV19, the J gene TRBJ1-1; no reliable D call. This CDR3 is 16 amino acids long. The V end was cut by 0 bases, the J end by 0 bases, with 11 bases between. Germline CDR1 reads LNHDA; CDR2 reads SQIVND (reference sequence). CDR3 residues: CASSIDINRMNTEAFF. The CDR3 nucleotides read TGTGCCAGTAGTATAGATATTAACAGAATGAACACTGAAGCTTTCTTT.

This chain links TRBV5-4 with TRBJ1-4, with a tentative D call TRBD1 (6 bases). Germline CDR1 and CDR2: SGHNT and YYREEE (reference sequence). The V end was cut by 2 bases, the J end by 7 bases, with 15 bases between. The CDR3 length is 15 residues. The CDR3 DNA reads as TGTGCCAGCAGCTTAGACAGGTCCATGGGTGAAAAACTGTTTTTT. Residues: CASSLDRSMGEKLFF. The whole variable domain, filled in from reference TRBV5-4 and TRBJ1-4, reads ETGVTQSPTHLIKTRGQQVTLRCSSQSGHNTVSWYQQALGQGPQFIFQYYREEENGRGNFPPRFSGLQFPNYSSELNVNALELDDSALYLCASSLDRSMGEKLFFGSGTQLSVL.

The V call is TRBV6-4, the J call TRBJ1-2, with D possibly being TRBD1 (6 bases). V was shortened by 7 bases and J by 1 base, with 16 bases between the two germline ends. Germline V CDR1 and CDR2: MRHNA, SNTAGT. This CDR3 has 15 amino acids. The CDR3 spells CASTRTAQDNYGYTF. The CDR3 bases are TGTGCCAGCACCAGGACAGCTCAAGATAACTATGGCTACACCTTC.

This clone was seen only a few times. The chain uses TRBV9 and TRBJ2-1; 7 nucleotides agree with TRBD2. CDR3 length: 17 amino acids. CDR1 and CDR2 from the germline V gene are SGDLS and YYNGEE. Unmatched junction bases numbered 6, after V lost 0 bases and J lost 0 bases. DNA for the CDR3: TGTGCCAGCAGCGTAGCGTGGGGGGGGAGCTCCTACAATGAGCAGTTCTTC. This translates into CASSVAWGGSSYNEQFF.

The chain links TRBV6-5 to TRBJ1-5; TRBD1 is a possible D gene (6 bases). CDR1 and CDR2 (germline): MNHEY, SVGAGI. V was clipped by 2 bases and J by 7 bases, with 15 bases between them. The CDR3 runs 15 residues. CDR3 residues: CASSYEGGTGQPQHF. CDR3 DNA: TGTGCCAGCAGTTACGAGGGGGGGACGGGCCAGCCCCAGCATTTT.

V and J are TRBV11-2 and TRBJ1-5; possible D gene TRBD1, 6 bases. The CDR3 consists of 14 residues. V was clipped by 5 bases and J by 5 bases, with 13 bases between them. CDR1 and CDR2 from the germline V gene are SGHAT and FQNNGV. Here the CDR3 reads CASSQQGKDQPQHF. The CDR3 DNA follows: TGTGCCAGCAGCCAACAGGGAAAGGATCAGCCCCAGCATTTT. The complete variable domain, with remaining parts taken from reference TRBV11-2 and TRBJ1-5, reads EAGVAQSPRYKIIEKRQSVAFWCNPISGHATLYWYQQILGQGPKLLIQFQNNGVVDDSQLPKDRFSAERLKGVDSTLKIQPAKLEDSAVYLCASSQQGKDQPQHFGDGTRLSIL.

Only one count was recorded for this clone. J is TRBJ2-1 and V is TRBV9, with 9 bases matching TRBD2. The junction had 16 bases not matched to a gene; V was cut back by 0 bases and J by 6 bases. The CDR3 is 19 residues long. Germline CDR1 and CDR2: SGDLS and YYNGEE. The CDR3 DNA sequence: TGTGCCAGCAGCGTAGTGGCTAGCGGGGCGGGATGGGCACTCAATGAGCAGTTCTTC. The encoded protein is CASSVVASGAGWALNEQFF.

The CDR3 reads CASSPSGRVDEQFF. Written as DNA, the CDR3 is TGTGCCAGCAGTCCTAGCGGGAGGGTAGATGAGCAGTTCTTC. This chain links TRBV6-6 with TRBJ2-1, with 12 bases that match TRBD2. The germline gives CDR1 MNHNY, CDR2 SVGAGI (reference sequence). The CDR3 is 14 residues long. Trimming cost V 5 bases and J 8 bases; bases outside gene matches: 4.

The CDR3: CAISGSSGTGGAGYF. CDR3 coding DNA: TGTGCCATCAGTGGGTCATCCGGGACAGGGGGGGCAGGGTACTTC. This chain links TRBV10-3 with TRBJ2-7; 11 bases align to TRBD1. V gave up 4 bases and J gave up 12 bases; unmatched junction bases: 14. Germline assignment: CDR1 ENHRY and CDR2 SYGVKD. The CDR3 totals 15 residues.

The rearrangement joins TRBV6-6 to TRBJ1-6; D is ambiguous. CDR3 length: 15 residues. Trimming removed 5 bases from V and 5 bases from J, with 13 bases in between. CDR1 and CDR2 from the germline V gene are MNHNY and SVGAGI (reference sequence). CDR3 amino acids: CASSIGGVNNSPLHF. In nucleotides, the CDR3 is TGTGCCAGCAGTATCGGCGGGGTCAATAATTCACCCCTCCACTTT.

In its sample, this clone was seen once. The chain uses TRBV4-2 and TRBJ1-2; perhaps TRBD1 as D (6 bases). The CDR3 has 18 amino acids. CDR1 and CDR2 from the germline V gene are LGHNA and YNFKEQ. V dropped 0 bases and J dropped 2 bases, with 19 bases sitting between them. CDR3 in DNA: TGTGCCAGCAGCCAAGACCCCACCCTTGGACAGCCAAACTATGGCTACACCTTC. Translation gives CASSQDPTLGQPNYGYTF.

This chain uses TRBV7-8 with TRBJ1-4; TRBD1 matches 12 bases. The CDR3 is 17 amino acids. Germline lookup yields CDR1 SGHVS and CDR2 FQNEAQ. Trimming cost V 5 bases and J 3 bases; bases outside gene matches: 7. DNA for the CDR3: TGTGCCAGCAGCCCCCGGGACAGGGGGCTGGCTAATGAAAAACTGTTTTTT. Protein sequence: CASSPRDRGLANEKLFF.

The rearrangement links TRBV5-1 to TRBJ2-6; D is uncertain. The V end lost 0 bases, the J end lost 0 bases, and 4 bases lay between the germline ends. Germline V gene sequence: CDR1 SGHRS, CDR2 YFSETQ. The CDR3 runs to 15 residues. The CDR3 DNA follows: TGCGCCAGCAGCTTGGGAGGCTCTGGGGCCAACGTCCTGACTTTC. Its translation is CASSLGGSGANVLTF.